This T cell receptor (beta chain) appears in the sequencing data of a study of blood T cell repertoires in COVID-19. Study overall: PBMCs, B-cell-depleted T cells, or T cells provided the cDNA or gDNA that made up the material.

The CDR3 extends over 13 amino acids. V was trimmed by 4 bases and J by 8 bases, leaving 17 bases between them. Germline V gene sequence: CDR1 GTSNPN, CDR2 SVGIG (reference sequence). Profiled with immunoSEQ multiplex PCR; TCRdb holds only in-frame clones, not every one. The repertoire holds 350,000 or so clones, with about 90% as singletons. The Seattle patients, enrolled during active infection, were followed longitudinally. This sequence originates from a woman aged 25 to 45 with COVID-19, enrolled during active disease. Sequencing was carried out using peripheral blood. The chain combines TRBV30 with TRBJ1-2, with a weak D call TRBD1 (6 bases). Here the CDR3 reads CAWTPGGGTGYTF. Here the CDR3 DNA reads TGTGCCTGGACCCCGGGGGGGGGCACGGGCTACACCTTC.